The source of this T cell receptor beta chain is a study of blood T cell repertoires in COVID-19. Original data processing: Amplifying reference gene primers gave estimates of nucleated cell counts. Sequencing used immunoSEQ multiplex PCR; TCRdb keeps in-frame clones, though not all of them. Clone size and the V and J calls come from that table; the DNA yielded D and trimming. The sample lists about 400,000 clones; over 75% were seen once. Germline loops: CDR1 SGHDT, CDR2 YYEEEE. Germline trimming cut 4 bases from V and 8 bases from J; bases unmatched to any gene: 12. There are 16 residues in the CDR3. Across about two dozen US areas, participants ranged in age from 18 to 89 years. In assigning cohorts, the study relied on participant-reported clinical history.

What was sequenced was PBMCs or T cells enriched from blood (not recorded which). The rearrangement uses TRBV5-6 and TRBJ1-2; 12 bases align to TRBD1. The origin of this receptor is a woman between 35 and 50 years old with acute COVID-19. Here the CDR3 reads CASSMPPGQGAHGYTF. As DNA, the CDR3 is TGTGCCAGCAGCATGCCCCCGGGACAGGGGGCGCACGGCTACACCTTC.